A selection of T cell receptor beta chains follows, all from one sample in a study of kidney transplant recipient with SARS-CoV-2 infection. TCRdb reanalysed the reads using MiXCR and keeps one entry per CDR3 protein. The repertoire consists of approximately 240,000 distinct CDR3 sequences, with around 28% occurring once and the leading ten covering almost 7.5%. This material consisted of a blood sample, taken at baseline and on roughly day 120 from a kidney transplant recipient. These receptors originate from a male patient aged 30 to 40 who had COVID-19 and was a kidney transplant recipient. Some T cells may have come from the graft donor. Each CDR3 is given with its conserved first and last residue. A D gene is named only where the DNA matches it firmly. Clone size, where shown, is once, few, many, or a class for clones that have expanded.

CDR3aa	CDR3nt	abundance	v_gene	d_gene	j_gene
CASSYKGQSSGANVLTF	TGTGCCAGCAGTTACAAGGGACAGAGCTCTGGGGCCAACGTCCTGACTTTC	few	TRBV6-5	TRBD1	TRBJ2-6
CASSLSLGRRKAYGYTF	TGCGCCAGCAGCCTATCTTTAGGACGTCGAAAGGCCTATGGCTACACCTTC	-	TRBV4-3	-	TRBJ1-2
CASSHLTGGIYNEQFF	TGCGCCAGCAGCCACTTGACGGGGGGGATCTACAATGAGCAGTTCTTC	-	TRBV4-1	TRBD2	TRBJ2-1
CGAIAELFRKTYGHTF	TGCGGTGCTATTGCTGAGCTGTTTCGAAAGACCTATGGCCACACCTTC	-	TRBV20-1	-	TRBJ1-2
CASSSTGGDYEQYF	TGTGCCAGCAGTTCGACAGGGGGCGACTACGAGCAGTACTTC	many	TRBV28	TRBD1	TRBJ2-7
CASSRTGVLNTEAFF	TGTGCCAGTAGTAGGACAGGGGTACTGAACACTGAAGCTTTCTTT	few	TRBV19	TRBD1	TRBJ1-1
CASSLWGGSDQPQHF	TGTGCCAGCAGTTTATGGGGGGGTTCGGATCAGCCCCAGCATTTT	many	TRBV27	-	TRBJ1-5
CAWSTASGVGNEQFF	TGTGCCTGGAGTACCGCTAGCGGGGTAGGGAATGAGCAGTTCTTC	many	TRBV30	TRBD2	TRBJ2-1
CASSPRITPSSYEQYF	TGTGCCAGCTCACCAAGAATTACGCCCAGCAGCTACGAGCAGTACTTC	many	TRBV18	-	TRBJ2-7
CASSVTGGIPYNEQFF	TGCGCCAGCAGTGTGACGGGGGGAATACCCTACAATGAGCAGTTCTTC	few	TRBV10-2	TRBD2	TRBJ2-1
CASSAITELGKTYGYTF	TGTGCCAGCAGTGCGATCACAGAACTGGGAAAGACCTATGGCTACACCTTC	many	TRBV25-1	-	TRBJ1-2
CASSARCPISIRTEAFF	TGTGCCAGCAGCGCCAGATGTCCCATTTCAATTCGCACTGAAGCTTTCTTT	many	TRBV3-1	-	TRBJ1-1
CSARDPERTYEQYF	TGCAGTGCTAGAGATCCGGAGCGGACCTACGAGCAGTACTTC	many	TRBV20-1	-	TRBJ2-7
CASSTSRLRRKTCGYTF	TGCGCCAGCAGTACGTCTCGGCTACGCAGAAAGACCTGTGGCTACACCTTC	-	TRBV23-1	-	TRBJ1-2
CASSISLECRKTYGYTF	TGTGCCAGCAGTATTAGTTTGGAATGTAGAAAGACCTATGGCTACACCTTC	many	TRBV6-1	-	TRBJ1-2